This TCR beta chain emerged from a study of blood T cell repertoires in COVID-19. V lost 3 bases to trimming and J lost 3 bases, with 8 bases between them. Germline CDR1 is LGHDT and CDR2 is YNNKEL (reference sequence). CDR3 length: 13 residues. Only in-frame clones appear in the TCRdb table, and some are missing; sequencing was by immunoSEQ multiplex PCR. Of 190,000 or so clones in the sample, approximately 90% were seen once. The sequence was obtained from a young woman who had recovered from COVID-19. Material for sequencing was peripheral blood. The J gene is TRBJ2-5, the V gene TRBV3-1 (or the pseudogene TRBV3-2); the D is unclear. CDR3 in amino acids: CASSQAAEETQYF. The CDR3 DNA sequence: TGTGCCAGCAGCCAGGCGGCCGAAGAGACCCAGTACTTC.